Listed below are T cell receptor beta chains from one sample, sequenced in a study of blood T cell repertoires in COVID-19. Sequenced by immunoSEQ multiplex PCR; TCRdb stores in-frame clones only, minus some. The sample lists tens of thousands of clones; approximately 85% were seen once. Source material: peripheral blood. These receptors were taken from a human donor in a cohort sampled during active COVID-19. CDR3s include the opening cysteine and the closing phenylalanine or tryptophan. The D gene is left open where the match is weak. Expanded clones are given a class, and other clones once, few, many or no size at all.

>16|.|TRBD2|TRBJ2-7|TRBV7-2
CASSPIAGGRGGEQYF
TGTGCCAGCAGCCCGATCGCGGGGGGCCGGGGTGGAGAGCAGTACTTC
>13|.|.|TRBJ2-7|TRBV3-1/TRBV3-2
CASSYTILYEQYF
TGTGCCAGCAGCTATACGATACTCTACGAGCAGTACTTC
>16|once|TRBD2|TRBJ2-7|TRBV7-3
CASSLRWSGGPHEQYF
TGTGCCAGCAGCTTAAGGTGGTCGGGAGGGCCCCACGAGCAGTACTTC
>17|.|.|TRBJ1-2|TRBV4-3
CASSQVWGQVGNYGYTF
TGCGCCAGCAGCCAAGTGTGGGGGCAGGTAGGGAACTATGGCTACACCTTC
>12|.|.|TRBJ2-1|TRBV28
CAHSRGYNEQFF
TGTGCCCACAGCCGGGGTTACAATGAGCAGTTCTTC
>16|.|TRBD1|TRBJ2-5|TRBV18
CASSPAGTAKQETQYF
TGTGCCAGCTCACCAGCAGGGACAGCAAAACAAGAGACCCAGTACTTC
>14|.|TRBD2|TRBJ2-1|TRBV18
CASSPLAGYNEQFF
TGTGCCAGCTCACCACTAGCGGGCTACAATGAGCAGTTCTTC
>17|.|TRBD2|TRBJ2-1|TRBV11-3
CASSLAAGTSGNNEQFF
TGTGCCAGCAGCTTAGCGGCGGGGACTAGCGGGAACAATGAGCAGTTCTTC
>15|.|TRBD2|TRBJ2-7|TRBV3-1/TRBV3-2
CASSEGAGRTYEQYF
TGTGCCAGCAGCGAAGGAGCGGGACGTACCTACGAGCAGTACTTC
>17|.|TRBD2|TRBJ2-2|TRBV11-3
CASSRLAGGPRAGELFF
TGTGCCAGCAGCCGACTAGCGGGAGGGCCTAGGGCCGGGGAGCTGTTTTTT
>13|few|TRBD1|TRBJ2-2|TRBV10-3
CATTGTGAGELFF
TGTGCCACAACCGGGACAGGGGCCGGGGAGCTGTTTTTT
>15|once|.|TRBJ2-2|TRBV9
CASSVGVFFTGELFF
TGTGCCAGCAGCGTAGGAGTTTTCTTCACCGGGGAGCTGTTTTTT
>16|.|.|TRBJ2-7|TRBV6-1
CASSEMWGGARYEQYF
TGTGCCAGCAGTGAAATGTGGGGGGGGGCGAGATACGAGCAGTACTTC
>15|.|.|TRBJ2-1|TRBV7-8
CASSPNRAKDNEQFF
TGTGCCAGCAGCCCCAACAGGGCAAAAGACAATGAGCAGTTCTTC
>14|.|.|TRBJ1-3|TRBV5-1
CASSLGPVGNTIYF
TGCGCCAGCAGCTTGGGCCCGGTGGGAAACACCATATATTTT
>16|once|TRBD2|TRBJ2-2|TRBV10-3
CAISEAGLAGSGELFF
TGTGCCATCAGTGAGGCGGGACTAGCGGGATCCGGGGAGCTGTTTTTT
>17|.|TRBD2|TRBJ2-7|TRBV4-1
CASSQEALAGVLHEQYF
TGCGCCAGCAGCCAAGAGGCACTAGCGGGAGTTCTCCACGAGCAGTACTTC
>18|.|TRBD2|TRBJ2-1|TRBV11-2
CASSLGGTSGRSYNEQFF
TGTGCCAGCAGCTTAGGTGGGACTAGCGGGAGGTCCTACAATGAGCAGTTCTTC